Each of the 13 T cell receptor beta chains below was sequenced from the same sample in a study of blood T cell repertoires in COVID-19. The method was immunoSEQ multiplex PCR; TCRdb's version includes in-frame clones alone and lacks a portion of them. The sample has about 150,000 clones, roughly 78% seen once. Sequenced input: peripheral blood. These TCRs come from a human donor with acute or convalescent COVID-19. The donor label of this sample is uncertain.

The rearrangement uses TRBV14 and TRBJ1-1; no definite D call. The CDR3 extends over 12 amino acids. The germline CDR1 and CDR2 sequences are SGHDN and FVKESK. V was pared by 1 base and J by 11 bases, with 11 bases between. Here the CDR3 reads CASSQVSQLAFF. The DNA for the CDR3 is TGTGCCAGCAGCCAAGTATCCCAGTTGGCTTTCTTT.

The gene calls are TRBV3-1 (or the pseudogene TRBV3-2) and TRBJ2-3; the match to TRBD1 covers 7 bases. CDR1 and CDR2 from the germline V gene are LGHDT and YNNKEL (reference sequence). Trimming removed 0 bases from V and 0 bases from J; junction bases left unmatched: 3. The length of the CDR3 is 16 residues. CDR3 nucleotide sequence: TGTGCCAGCAGCCAAGAACAGGGGCCCAGCACAGATACGCAGTATTTT. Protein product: CASSQEQGPSTDTQYF.

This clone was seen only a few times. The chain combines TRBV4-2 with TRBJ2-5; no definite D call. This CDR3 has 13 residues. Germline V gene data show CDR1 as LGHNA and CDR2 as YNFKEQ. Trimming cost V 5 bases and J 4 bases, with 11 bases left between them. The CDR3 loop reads CASSKERRETQYF. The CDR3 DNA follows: TGTGCCAGCAGCAAGGAGCGCCGAGAGACCCAGTACTTC.

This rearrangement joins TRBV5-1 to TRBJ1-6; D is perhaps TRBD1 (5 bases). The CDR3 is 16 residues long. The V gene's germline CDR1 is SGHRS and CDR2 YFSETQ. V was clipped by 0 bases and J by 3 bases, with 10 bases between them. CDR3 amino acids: CASSLEGHNYNSPLHF. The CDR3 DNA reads TGCGCCAGCAGCTTGGAGGGGCACAACTATAATTCACCCCTCCACTTT.

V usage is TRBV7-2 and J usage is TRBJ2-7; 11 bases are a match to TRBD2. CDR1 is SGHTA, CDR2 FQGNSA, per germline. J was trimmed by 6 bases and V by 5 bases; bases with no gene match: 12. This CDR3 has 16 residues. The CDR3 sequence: CASSPTSGGGLREQYF. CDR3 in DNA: TGTGCCAGCAGCCCAACTAGCGGGGGCGGACTTCGCGAGCAGTACTTC.

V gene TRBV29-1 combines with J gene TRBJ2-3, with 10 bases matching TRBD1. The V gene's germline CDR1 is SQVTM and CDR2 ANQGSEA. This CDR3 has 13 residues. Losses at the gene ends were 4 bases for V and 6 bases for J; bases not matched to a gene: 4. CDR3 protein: CSVGGTGEDTQYF. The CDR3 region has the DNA TGCAGCGTTGGGGGGACAGGGGAGGATACGCAGTATTTT.

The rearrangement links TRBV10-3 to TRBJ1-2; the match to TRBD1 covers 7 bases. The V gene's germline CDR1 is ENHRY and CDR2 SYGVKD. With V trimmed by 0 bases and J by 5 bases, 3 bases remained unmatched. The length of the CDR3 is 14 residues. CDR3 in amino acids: CAISESGTDYGYTF. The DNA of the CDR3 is TGTGCCATCAGTGAGTCTGGGACAGATTATGGCTACACCTTC.

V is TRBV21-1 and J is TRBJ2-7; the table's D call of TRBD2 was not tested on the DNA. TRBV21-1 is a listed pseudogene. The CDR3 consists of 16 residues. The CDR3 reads CASSKTVSSGGAEQYF. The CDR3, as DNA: TGTGCCAGCAGCAAAACAGTGTCTAGCGGGGGTGCGGAGCAGTACTTC.

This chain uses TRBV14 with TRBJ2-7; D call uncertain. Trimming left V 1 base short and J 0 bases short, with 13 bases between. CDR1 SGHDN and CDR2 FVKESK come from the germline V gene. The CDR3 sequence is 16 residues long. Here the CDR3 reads CASSQGSTWSSYEQYF. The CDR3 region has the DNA TGTGCCAGCAGCCAAGGGTCTACTTGGAGCTCCTACGAGCAGTACTTC.

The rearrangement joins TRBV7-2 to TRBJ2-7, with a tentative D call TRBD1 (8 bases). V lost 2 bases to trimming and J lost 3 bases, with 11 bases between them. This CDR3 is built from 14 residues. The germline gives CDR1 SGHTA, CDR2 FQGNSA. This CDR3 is CASSLNRGGYEQYF. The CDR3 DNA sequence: TGTGCCAGCAGCTTAAACAGGGGGGGCTACGAGCAGTACTTC. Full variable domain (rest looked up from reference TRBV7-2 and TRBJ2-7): GAGVSQSPSNKVTEKGKDVELRCDPISGHTALYWYRQSLGQGLEFLIYFQGNSAPDKSGLPSDRFSAERTGGSVSTLTIQRTQQEDSAVYLCASSLNRGGYEQYFGPGTRLTVT.

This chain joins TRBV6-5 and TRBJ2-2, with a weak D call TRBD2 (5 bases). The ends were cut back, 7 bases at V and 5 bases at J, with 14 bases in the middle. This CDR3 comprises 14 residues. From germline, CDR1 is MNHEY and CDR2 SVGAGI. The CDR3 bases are TGTGCCAGCACCCCGAGAGGGTGGACCGGGGAGCTGTTTTTT. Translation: CASTPRGWTGELFF.

The CDR3 nucleotides are TGTGCCAGCAGCCCCCGAGGCGGGGGGCGGGTCGGGGAGCTGTTTTTT. Protein sequence: CASSPRGGGRVGELFF. The V gene is TRBV4-2, the J gene TRBJ2-2, with 8 bases identical to TRBD2. Germline trimming cut 4 bases from V and 7 bases from J; bases unmatched to any gene: 11. The CDR3 spans 16 residues. Germline-derived CDR1 and CDR2 are LGHNA and YNFKEQ.

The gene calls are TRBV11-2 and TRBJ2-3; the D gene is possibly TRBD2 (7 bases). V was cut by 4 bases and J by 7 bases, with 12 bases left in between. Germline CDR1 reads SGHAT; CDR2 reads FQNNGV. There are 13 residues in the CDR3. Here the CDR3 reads CASSSAGAHTQYF. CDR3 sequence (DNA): TGTGCCAGCAGCTCGGCGGGGGCGCATACGCAGTATTTT.